This TCR beta chain was retrieved from a study of T cell responses to AZD1222 COVID-19 vaccine. Overall study results and limits: Donors skewed white British and female; clonal diversity was possibly underestimated. It was only after the peak T cell response that any repertoires were sampled. After two AZD1222 doses, spike-specific TCR breadth and depth rose versus day 0.

With respect to this clone: The antigen is not known.

Sequencing used immunoSEQ multiplex PCR; TCRdb keeps in-frame clones, though not all of them. Here the sample spans about 150,000 clones, approximately 91% being singletons. Trimming removed 3 bases at V and 8 bases at J, with 25 bases between. CDR1 is MGHRA and CDR2 is YSYEKL in the germline V gene. The CDR3 is 17 residues long. The TCR comes from an adult who had recovered from COVID-19. Sequenced material: peripheral blood, taken after recovery from COVID-19. The chain employs TRBV4-1 and TRBJ1-2; D unresolved. This chain's CDR3 is CASSHENPAVGLRGYTF. In DNA, the CDR3 is TGCGCCAGCAGCCACGAAAACCCCGCAGTGGGGTTGAGGGGCTACACCTTC.